Sequencing of this TCR beta chain was carried out in a study of human T cells and chemical hapten exposure. Study results and caveats: Versus controls, expanded TCRs had significantly more large CDR3 similarity clusters. Every donor had alopecia, and their immune response may therefore differ from healthy people's.

Time point described: pre-sensitization, week 0. The treatment: therapeutic diphenylcyclopropenone sensitization with weekly scalp DPC. CDR1 is SEHNR, CDR2 FQNEAQ, per germline (reference sequence). The CDR3 covers 14 residues. V dropped 4 bases and J dropped 2 bases, with 11 bases sitting between them. Per the study methods: A typical sample had approximately 93,000 TCRs, with about 23,224 to 690,600 overall. TCRdb re-called the RACE reads through MiXCR, storing one row per CDR3 protein. The V and J calls and clone size come from TCRdb's table, not from the authors' own analysis. The repertoire holds around 300,000 distinct CDR3 sequences, with approximately 5% as singletons. This clonotype was recorded at least ten times. Its antigen is unidentified.

This chain joins TRBV7-9 and TRBJ1-1; D is possibly TRBD1 (5 bases). This clonotype was obtained from a woman younger than 35 with alopecia areata. Some clones in this sample may be carry-over from other donors' samples. The sample consisted of whole blood, taken in connection with sensitization to the hapten diphenylcyclopropenone (DPC). CDR3 residues: CASSSRGGNTEAFF. The CDR3 bases are TGTGCCAGCAGCTCTAGGGGAGGCAACACTGAAGCTTTCTTT.